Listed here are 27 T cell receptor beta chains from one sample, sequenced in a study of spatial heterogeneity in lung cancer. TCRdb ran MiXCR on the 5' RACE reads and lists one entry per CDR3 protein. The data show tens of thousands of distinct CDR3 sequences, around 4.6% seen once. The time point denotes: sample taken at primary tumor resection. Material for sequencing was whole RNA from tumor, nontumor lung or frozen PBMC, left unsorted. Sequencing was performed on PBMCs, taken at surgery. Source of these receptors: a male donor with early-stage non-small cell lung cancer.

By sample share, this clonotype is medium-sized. For the CDR3, the DNA is TGTGCCAGCAGCCCGGGAGATAACCAAGAGACCCAGTACTTC. It is translated as CASSPGDNQETQYF. V is TRBV11-2 and J is TRBJ2-5; perhaps TRBD2 as D (6 bases). V lost 5 bases to trimming and J lost 0 bases, with 10 bases between them. This CDR3 comprises 14 residues. Germline CDR1 is SGHAT and CDR2 is FQNNGV.

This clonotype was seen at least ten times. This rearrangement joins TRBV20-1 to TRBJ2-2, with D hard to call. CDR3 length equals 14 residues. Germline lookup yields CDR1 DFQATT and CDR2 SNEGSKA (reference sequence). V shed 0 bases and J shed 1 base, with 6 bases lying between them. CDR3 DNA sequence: TGCAGTGCTAGAGATGGCAGGAACACCGGGGAGCTGTTTTTT. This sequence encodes CSARDGRNTGELFF.

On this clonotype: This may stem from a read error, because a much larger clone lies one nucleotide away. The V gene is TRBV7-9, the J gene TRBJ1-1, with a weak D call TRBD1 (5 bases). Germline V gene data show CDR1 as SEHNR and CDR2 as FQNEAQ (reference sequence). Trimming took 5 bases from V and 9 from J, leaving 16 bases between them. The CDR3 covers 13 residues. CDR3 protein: CASSPGGGYKAFF. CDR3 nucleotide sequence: TGTGCCAGCAGCCCTGGGGGAGGGTATAAAGCTTTCTTT.

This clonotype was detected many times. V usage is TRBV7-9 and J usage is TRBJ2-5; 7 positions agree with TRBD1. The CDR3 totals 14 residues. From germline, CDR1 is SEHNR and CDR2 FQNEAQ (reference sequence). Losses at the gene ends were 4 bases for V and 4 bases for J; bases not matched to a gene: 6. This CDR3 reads CASSSNRDRETQYF. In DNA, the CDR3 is TGTGCCAGCAGCTCAAACCGGGACAGAGAGACCCAGTACTTC.

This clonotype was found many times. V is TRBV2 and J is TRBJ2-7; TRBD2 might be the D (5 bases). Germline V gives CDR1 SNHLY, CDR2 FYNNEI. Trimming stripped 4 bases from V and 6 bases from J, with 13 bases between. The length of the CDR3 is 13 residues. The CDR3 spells CASSGTPQGEQYF. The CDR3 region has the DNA TGTGCCAGCAGTGGGACTCCCCAAGGCGAGCAGTACTTC.

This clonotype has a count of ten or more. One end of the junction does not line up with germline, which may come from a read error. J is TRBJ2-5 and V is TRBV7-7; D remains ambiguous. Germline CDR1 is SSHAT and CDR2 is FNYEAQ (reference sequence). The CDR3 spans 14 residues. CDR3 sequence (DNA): TGTGCTAGCAGCCCTACCGTTGCGTCAGAGACCCAGTACTTC. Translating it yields CASSPTVASETQYF.

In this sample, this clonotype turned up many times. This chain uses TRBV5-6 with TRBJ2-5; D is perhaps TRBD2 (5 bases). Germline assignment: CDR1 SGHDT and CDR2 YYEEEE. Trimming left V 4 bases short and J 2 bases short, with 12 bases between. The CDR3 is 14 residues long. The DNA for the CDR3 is TGTGCCAGCAGCCACGGACTGAGACAAGAGACCCAGTACTTC. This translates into CASSHGLRQETQYF.

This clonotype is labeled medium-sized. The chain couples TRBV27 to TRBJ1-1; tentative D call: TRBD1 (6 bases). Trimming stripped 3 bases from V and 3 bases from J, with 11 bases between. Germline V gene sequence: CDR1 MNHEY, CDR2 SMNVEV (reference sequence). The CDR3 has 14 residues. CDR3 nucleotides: TGTGCCAGCAGTTTGGACAGTCGATACACTGAAGCTTTCTTT. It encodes CASSLDSRYTEAFF.

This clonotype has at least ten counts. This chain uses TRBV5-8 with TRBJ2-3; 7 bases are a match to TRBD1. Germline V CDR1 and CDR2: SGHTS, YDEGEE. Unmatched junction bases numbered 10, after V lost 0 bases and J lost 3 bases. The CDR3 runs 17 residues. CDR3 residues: CASSLEGAEYGTDTQYF. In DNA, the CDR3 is TGTGCCAGCAGCTTGGAGGGGGCCGAATACGGAACAGATACGCAGTATTTT.

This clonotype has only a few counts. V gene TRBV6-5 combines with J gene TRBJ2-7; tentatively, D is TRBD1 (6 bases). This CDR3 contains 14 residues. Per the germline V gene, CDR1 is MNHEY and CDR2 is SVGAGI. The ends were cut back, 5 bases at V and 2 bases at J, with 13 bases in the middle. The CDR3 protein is CASSPSGTPYEQYF. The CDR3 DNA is TGTGCCAGCAGTCCCTCCGGGACACCCTACGAGCAGTACTTC.

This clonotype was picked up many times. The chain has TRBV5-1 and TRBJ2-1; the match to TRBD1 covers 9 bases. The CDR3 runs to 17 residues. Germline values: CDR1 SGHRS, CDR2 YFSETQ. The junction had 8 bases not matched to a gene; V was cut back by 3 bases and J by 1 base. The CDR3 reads CASSSEQGAGSYNEQFF. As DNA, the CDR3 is TGCGCCAGCAGCTCAGAACAGGGGGCAGGTTCCTACAATGAGCAGTTCTTC.

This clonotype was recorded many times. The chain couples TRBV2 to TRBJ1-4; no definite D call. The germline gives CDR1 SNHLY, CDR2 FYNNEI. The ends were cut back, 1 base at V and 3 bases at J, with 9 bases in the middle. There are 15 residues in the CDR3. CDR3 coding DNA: TGTGCCAGCAGTGAAGATGGGGTTGCTAATGAAAAACTGTTTTTT. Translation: CASSEDGVANEKLFF.

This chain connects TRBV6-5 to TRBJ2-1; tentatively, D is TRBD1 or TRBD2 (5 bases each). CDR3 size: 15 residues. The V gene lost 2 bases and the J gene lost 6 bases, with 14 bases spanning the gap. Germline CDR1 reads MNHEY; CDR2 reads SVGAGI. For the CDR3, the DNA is TGTGCCAGCAGTTACCCCCCCGGGGCGAGCAATGAGCAGTTCTTC. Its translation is CASSYPPGASNEQFF.

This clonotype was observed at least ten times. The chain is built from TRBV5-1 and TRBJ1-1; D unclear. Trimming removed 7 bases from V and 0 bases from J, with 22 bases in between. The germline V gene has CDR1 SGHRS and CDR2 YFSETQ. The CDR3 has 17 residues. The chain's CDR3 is CASRNSDGFFMNTEAFF. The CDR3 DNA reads TGCGCCAGCCGTAATTCGGACGGCTTCTTCATGAACACTGAAGCTTTCTTT.

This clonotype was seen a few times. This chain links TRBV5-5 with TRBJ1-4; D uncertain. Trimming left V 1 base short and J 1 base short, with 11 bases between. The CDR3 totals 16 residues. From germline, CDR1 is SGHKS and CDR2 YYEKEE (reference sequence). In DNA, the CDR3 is TGTGCCAGCAGCTTGAGAGGCAGCGAAACTAATGAAAAACTGTTTTTT. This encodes CASSLRGSETNEKLFF.

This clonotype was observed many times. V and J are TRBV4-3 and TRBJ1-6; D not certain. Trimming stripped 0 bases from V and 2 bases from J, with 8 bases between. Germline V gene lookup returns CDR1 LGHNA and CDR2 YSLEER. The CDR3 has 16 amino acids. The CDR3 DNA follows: TGCGCCAGCAGCCAAGACACAGCTCCCTATAATTCACCCCTCCACTTT. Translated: CASSQDTAPYNSPLHF.

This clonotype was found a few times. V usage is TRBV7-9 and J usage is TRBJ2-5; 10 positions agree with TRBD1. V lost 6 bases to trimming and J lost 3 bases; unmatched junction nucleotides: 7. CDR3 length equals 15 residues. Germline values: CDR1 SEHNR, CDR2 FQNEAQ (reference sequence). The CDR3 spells CASRPSGTGEETQYF. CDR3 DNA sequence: TGTGCCAGCAGACCGTCCGGGACAGGGGAAGAGACCCAGTACTTC.

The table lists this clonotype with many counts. This chain's CDR3 is CAISQDRDETNEKLFF. The CDR3 coding sequence is TGTGCCATCAGCCAGGACAGGGATGAAACTAATGAAAAACTGTTTTTT. The J gene is TRBJ1-4, the V gene TRBV10-3; 8 nucleotides agree with TRBD1. The length of the CDR3 is 16 residues. CDR1 ENHRY and CDR2 SYGVKD come from the germline V gene. The V segment lost 6 bases and the J segment 1 base; nucleotides outside the gene matches: 7.

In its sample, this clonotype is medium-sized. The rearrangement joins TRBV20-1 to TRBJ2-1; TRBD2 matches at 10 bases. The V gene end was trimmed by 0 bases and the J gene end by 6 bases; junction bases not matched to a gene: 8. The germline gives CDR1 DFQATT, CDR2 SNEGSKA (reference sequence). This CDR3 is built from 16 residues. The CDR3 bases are TGCAGTGCTAGAGATGTTGGTAGCGGGGGGTCCAATGAGCAGTTCTTC. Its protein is CSARDVGSGGSNEQFF.

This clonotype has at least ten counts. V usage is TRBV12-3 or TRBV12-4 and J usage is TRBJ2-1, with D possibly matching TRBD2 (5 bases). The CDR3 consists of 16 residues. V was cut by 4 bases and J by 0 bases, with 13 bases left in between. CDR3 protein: CASSSLAGSSYNEQFF. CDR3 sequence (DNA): TGTGCCAGCAGTTCCCTGGCGGGTAGCTCCTACAATGAGCAGTTCTTC.

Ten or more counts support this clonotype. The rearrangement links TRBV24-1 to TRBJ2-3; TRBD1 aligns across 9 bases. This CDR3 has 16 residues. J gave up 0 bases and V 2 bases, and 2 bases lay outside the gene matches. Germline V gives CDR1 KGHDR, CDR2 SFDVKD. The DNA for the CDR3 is TGTGCCACCAGTGATTCCGGGACAGGGAGCACAGATACGCAGTATTTT. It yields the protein CATSDSGTGSTDTQYF.

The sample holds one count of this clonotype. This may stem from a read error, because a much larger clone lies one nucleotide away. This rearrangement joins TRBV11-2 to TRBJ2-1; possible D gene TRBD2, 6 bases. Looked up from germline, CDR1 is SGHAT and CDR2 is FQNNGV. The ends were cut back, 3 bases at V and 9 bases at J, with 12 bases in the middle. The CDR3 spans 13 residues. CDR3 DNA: TGTGCCAGCAGCTTTGGGGGGATGAGTGAGCAGTTCTTC. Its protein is CASSFGGMSEQFF.

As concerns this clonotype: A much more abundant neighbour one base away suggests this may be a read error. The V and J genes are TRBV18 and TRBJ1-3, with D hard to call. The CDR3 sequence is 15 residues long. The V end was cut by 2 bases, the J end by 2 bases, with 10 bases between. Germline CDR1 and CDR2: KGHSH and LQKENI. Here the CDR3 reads CASSPSQTTGNTIYF. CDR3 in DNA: TGTGCCAGCTCACCATCCCAGACCACTGGAAACACCATATATTTT.

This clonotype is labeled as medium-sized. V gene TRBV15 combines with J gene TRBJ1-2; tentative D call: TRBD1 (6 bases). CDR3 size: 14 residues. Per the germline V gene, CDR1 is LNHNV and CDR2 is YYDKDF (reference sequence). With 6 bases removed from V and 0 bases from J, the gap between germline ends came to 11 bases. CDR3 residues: CATRAGAANYGYTF. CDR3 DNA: TGTGCCACCAGGGCAGGGGCAGCTAACTATGGCTACACCTTC.

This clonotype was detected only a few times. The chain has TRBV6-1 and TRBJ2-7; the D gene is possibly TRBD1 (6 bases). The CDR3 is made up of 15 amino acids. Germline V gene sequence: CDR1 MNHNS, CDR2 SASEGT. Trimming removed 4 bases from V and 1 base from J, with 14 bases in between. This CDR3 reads CASSVGSGASYEQYF. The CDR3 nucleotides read TGTGCCAGCAGTGTGGGGTCAGGGGCATCCTACGAGCAGTACTTC.

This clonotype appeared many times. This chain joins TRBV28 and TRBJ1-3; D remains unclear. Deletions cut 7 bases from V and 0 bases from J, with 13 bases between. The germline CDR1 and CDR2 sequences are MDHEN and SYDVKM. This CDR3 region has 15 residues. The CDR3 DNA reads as TGTGCCAGCATAGACGGAGGGTACTCTGGAAACACCATATATTTT. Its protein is CASIDGGYSGNTIYF. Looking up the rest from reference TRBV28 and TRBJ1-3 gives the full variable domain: DVKVTQSSRYLVKRTGEKVFLECVQDMDHENMFWYRQDPGLGLRLIYFSYDVKMKEKGDIPEGYSVSREKKERFSLILESASTNQTSMYLCASIDGGYSGNTIYFGEGSWLTVV.

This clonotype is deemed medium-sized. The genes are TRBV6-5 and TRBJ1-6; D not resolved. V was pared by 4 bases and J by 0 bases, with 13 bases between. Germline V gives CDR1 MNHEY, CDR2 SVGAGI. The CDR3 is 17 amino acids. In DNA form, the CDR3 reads TGTGCCAGCAGTTTACTCGAGGAGGACTCCTATAATTCACCCCTCCACTTT. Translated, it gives CASSLLEEDSYNSPLHF.